This T cell receptor beta chain originates from a study of blood T cell repertoires in COVID-19. Turning to the study itself: From the United States, Italy and Spain came samples of acute and convalescent COVID-19.

Trimming cost V 0 bases and J 3 bases; bases outside gene matches: 0. This CDR3 is built from 14 residues. The V gene's germline CDR1 is SGHTA and CDR2 FQGNSA. Profiled with immunoSEQ multiplex PCR; TCRdb holds only in-frame clones, not every one. The table has roughly 230,000 clones, 83% seen once. Sequencing input: peripheral blood. The V and J genes are TRBV7-2 and TRBJ2-5, with TRBD2 identical over 8 bases. This clonotype originated in a woman aged 45 to 65 with acute or convalescent COVID-19. The CDR3 here is CASSLASGEETQYF. As DNA, the CDR3 is TGTGCCAGCAGCTTAGCTAGCGGGGAAGAGACCCAGTACTTC. Variable domain in full (rest from reference TRBV7-2 and TRBJ2-5): GAGVSQSPSNKVTEKGKDVELRCDPISGHTALYWYRQSLGQGLEFLIYFQGNSAPDKSGLPSDRFSAERTGGSVSTLTIQRTQQEDSAVYLCASSLASGEETQYFGPGTRLLVL.